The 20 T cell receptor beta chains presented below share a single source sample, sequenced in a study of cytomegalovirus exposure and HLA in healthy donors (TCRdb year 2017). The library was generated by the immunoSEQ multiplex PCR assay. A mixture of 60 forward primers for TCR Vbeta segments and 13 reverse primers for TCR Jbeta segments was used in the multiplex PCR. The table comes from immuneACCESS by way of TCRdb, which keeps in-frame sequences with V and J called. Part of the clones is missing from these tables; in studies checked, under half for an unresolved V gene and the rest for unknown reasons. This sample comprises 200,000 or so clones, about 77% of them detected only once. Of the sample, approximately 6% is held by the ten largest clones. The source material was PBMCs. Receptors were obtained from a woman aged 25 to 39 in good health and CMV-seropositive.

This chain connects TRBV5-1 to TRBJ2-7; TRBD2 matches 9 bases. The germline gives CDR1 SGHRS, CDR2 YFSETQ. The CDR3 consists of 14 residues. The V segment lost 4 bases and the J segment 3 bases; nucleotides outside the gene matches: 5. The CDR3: CASSASGVFYEQYF. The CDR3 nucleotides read TGCGCCAGCAGCGCTAGCGGGGTATTCTACGAGCAGTACTTC.

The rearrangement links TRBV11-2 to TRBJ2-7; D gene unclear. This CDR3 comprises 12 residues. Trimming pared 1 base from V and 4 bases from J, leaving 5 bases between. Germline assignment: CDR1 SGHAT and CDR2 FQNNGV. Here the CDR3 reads CASSLVQYEQYF. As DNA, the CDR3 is TGTGCCAGCAGCTTAGTCCAATACGAGCAGTACTTC.

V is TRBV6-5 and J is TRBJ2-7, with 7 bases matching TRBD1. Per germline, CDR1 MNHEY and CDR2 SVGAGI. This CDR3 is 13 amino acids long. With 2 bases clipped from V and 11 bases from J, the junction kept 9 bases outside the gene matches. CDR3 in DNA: TGTGCCAGCAGTTACACGGACAGGTTGCTGGAGTACTTC. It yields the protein CASSYTDRLLEYF.

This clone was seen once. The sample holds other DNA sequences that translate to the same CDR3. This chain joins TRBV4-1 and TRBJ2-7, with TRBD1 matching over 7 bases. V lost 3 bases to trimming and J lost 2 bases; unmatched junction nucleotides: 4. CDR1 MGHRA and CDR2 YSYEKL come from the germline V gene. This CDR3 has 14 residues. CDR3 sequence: CASSQVGTAYEQYF. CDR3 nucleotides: TGCGCCAGCAGCCAGGTGGGGACAGCCTACGAGCAGTACTTC.

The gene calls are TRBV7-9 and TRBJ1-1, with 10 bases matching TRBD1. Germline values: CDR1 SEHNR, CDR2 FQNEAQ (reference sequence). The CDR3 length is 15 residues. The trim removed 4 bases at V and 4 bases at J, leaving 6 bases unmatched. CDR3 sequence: CASSSDRGLSTEAFF. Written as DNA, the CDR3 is TGTGCCAGCAGCTCCGACAGGGGGCTTTCCACTGAAGCTTTCTTT.

CDR3 residues: CASSLGLEPDTQYF. CDR3 in DNA: TGTGCCAGCAGCTTGGGGCTAGAACCAGATACGCAGTATTTT. V gene TRBV5-4 combines with J gene TRBJ2-3; D remains unclear. CDR1 and CDR2 from the germline V gene are SGHNT and YYREEE (reference sequence). CDR3 size: 14 residues. V shed 0 bases and J shed 4 bases, with 9 bases lying between them. Based on the CDR3 plus reference TRBV5-4 and TRBJ2-3, the full variable domain is ETGVTQSPTHLIKTRGQQVTLRCSSQSGHNTVSWYQQALGQGPQFIFQYYREEENGRGNFPPRFSGLQFPNYSSELNVNALELDDSALYLCASSLGLEPDTQYFGPGTRLTVL.

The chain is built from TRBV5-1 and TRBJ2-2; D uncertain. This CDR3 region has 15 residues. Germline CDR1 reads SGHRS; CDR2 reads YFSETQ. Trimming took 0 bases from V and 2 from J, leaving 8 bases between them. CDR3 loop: CASSLDTPNTGELFF. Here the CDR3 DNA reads TGCGCCAGCAGCTTGGATACTCCCAACACCGGGGAGCTGTTTTTT.

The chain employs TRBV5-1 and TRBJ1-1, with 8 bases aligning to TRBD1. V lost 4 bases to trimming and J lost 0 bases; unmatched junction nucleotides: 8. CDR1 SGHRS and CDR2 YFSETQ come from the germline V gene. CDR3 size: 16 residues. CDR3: CASSQINRGMNTEAFF. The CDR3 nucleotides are TGCGCCAGCAGCCAAATTAACAGGGGGATGAACACTGAAGCTTTCTTT.

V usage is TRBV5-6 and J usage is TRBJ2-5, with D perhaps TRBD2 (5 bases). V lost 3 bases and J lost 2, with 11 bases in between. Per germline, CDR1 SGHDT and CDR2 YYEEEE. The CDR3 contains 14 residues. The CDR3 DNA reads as TGTGCCAGCAGCTCCTGGACTGAACAAGAGACCCAGTACTTC. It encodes CASSSWTEQETQYF.

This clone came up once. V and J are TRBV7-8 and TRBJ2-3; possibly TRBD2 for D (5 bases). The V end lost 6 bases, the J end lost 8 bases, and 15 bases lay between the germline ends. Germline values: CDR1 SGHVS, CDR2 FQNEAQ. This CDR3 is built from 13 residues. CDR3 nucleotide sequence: TGTGCCAGCAGTCCGGACTCAGGAGGTACGCAGTATTTT. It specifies CASSPDSGGTQYF.

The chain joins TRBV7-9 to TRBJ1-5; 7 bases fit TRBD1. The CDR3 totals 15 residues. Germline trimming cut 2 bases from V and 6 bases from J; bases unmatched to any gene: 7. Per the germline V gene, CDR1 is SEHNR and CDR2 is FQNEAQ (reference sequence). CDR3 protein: CASSLTGDVSQPQHF. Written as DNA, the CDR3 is TGTGCCAGCAGCTTAACAGGGGATGTTAGTCAGCCCCAGCATTTT.

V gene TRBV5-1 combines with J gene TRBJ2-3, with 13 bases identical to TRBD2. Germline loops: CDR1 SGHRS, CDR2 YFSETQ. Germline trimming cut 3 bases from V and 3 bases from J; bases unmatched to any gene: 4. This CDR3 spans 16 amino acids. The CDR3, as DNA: TGCGCCAGCAGCTCGGGACTAGCGGGACGAACAGATACGCAGTATTTT. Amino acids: CASSSGLAGRTDTQYF.

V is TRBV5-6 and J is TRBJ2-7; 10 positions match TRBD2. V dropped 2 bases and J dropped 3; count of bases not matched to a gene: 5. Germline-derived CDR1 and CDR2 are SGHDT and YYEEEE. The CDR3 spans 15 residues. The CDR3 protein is CASSLELAGFYEQYF. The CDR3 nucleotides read TGTGCCAGCAGCTTAGAACTAGCGGGGTTCTACGAGCAGTACTTC. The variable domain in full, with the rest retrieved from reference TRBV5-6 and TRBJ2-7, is DAGVTQSPTHLIKTRGQQVTLRCSPKSGHDTVSWYQQALGQGPQFIFQYYEEEERQRGNFPDRFSGHQFPNYSSELNVNALLLGDSALYLCASSLELAGFYEQYFGPGTRLTVT.

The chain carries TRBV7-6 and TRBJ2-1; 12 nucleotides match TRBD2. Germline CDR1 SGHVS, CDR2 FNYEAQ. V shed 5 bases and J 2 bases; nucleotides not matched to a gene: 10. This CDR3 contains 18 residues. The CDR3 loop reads CASSPGASGGAPYNEQFF. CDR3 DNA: TGTGCCAGCAGCCCAGGGGCTAGCGGGGGGGCCCCCTACAATGAGCAGTTCTTC.

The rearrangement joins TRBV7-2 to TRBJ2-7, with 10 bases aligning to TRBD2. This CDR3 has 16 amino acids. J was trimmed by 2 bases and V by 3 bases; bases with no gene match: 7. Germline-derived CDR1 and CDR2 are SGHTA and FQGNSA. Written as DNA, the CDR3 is TGTGCCAGCAGCTTGGCCTCTAGCGGGGGAGCCTACGAGCAGTACTTC. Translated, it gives CASSLASSGGAYEQYF.

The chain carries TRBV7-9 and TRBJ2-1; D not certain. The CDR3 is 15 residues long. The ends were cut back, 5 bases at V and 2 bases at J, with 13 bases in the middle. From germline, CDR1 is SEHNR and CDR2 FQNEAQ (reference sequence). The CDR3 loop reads CASSPSAAPYNEQFF. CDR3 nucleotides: TGTGCCAGCAGCCCCTCGGCGGCCCCCTACAATGAGCAGTTCTTC.

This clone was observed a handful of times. The CDR3 bases are TGTGCCAGCAGCCTAGCGGGAACCCCCTACGAGCAGTACTTC. Its translation: CASSLAGTPYEQYF. V and J are TRBV5-4 and TRBJ2-7, with 9 bases matching TRBD2. The CDR3 is 14 residues long. Germline CDR1 SGHNT, CDR2 YYREEE (reference sequence). V shed 4 bases and J 2 bases; nucleotides not matched to a gene: 4.

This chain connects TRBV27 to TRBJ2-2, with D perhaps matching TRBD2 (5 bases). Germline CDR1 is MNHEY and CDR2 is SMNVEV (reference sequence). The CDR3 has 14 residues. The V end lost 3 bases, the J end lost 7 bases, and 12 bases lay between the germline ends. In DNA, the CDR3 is TGTGCCAGCAGTTTCCGTGACCGGGGCGGGGAGCTGTTTTTT. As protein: CASSFRDRGGELFF.

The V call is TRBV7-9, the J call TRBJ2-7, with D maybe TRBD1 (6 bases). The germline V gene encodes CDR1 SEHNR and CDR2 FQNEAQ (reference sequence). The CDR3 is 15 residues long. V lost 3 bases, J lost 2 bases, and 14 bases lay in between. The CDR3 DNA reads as TGTGCCAGCAGCTTGGAGACAGGAACCGCCTACGAGCAGTACTTC. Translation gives CASSLETGTAYEQYF.

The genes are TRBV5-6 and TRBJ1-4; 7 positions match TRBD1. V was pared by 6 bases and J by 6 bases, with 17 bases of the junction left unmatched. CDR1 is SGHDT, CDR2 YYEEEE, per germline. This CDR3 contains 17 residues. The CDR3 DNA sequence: TGTGCCAGCAACATACTGGCCCGACAGGGAAAAGATGAAAAACTGTTTTTT. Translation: CASNILARQGKDEKLFF.